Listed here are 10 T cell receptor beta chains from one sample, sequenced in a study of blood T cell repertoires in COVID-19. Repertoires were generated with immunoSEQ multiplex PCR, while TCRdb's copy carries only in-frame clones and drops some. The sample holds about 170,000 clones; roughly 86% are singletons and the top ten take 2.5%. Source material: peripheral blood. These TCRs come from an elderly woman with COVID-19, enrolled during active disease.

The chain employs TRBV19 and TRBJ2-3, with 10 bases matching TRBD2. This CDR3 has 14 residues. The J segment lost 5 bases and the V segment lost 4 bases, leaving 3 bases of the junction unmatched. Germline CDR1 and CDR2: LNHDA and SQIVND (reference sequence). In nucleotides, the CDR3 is TGTGCCAGTAGTACTAGCGGGAGCGGAGATACGCAGTATTTT. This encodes CASSTSGSGDTQYF.

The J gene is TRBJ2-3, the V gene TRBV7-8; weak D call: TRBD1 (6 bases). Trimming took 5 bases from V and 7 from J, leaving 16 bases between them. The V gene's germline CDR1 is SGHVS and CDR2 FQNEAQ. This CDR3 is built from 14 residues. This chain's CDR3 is CASSLGQTGYTQYF. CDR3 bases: TGTGCCAGCAGCCTCGGACAGACCGGTTATACGCAGTATTTT.

The CDR3 DNA reads as TGTGCCAGCAGTGAATCGACAGGGCTAAGCTCTGGAAACACCATATATTTT. Translation: CASSESTGLSSGNTIYF. The V gene is TRBV6-1, the J gene TRBJ1-3; 7 bases map to TRBD1. Germline CDR1 reads MNHNS; CDR2 reads SASEGT. With V trimmed by 2 bases and J by 0 bases, 7 bases remained unmatched. The CDR3 totals 17 residues.

CDR3 coding DNA: TGTGCCAATGGGGGCGGACAGGGGGCGGAAAACACCATATATTTT. Translation gives CANGGGQGAENTIYF. The chain couples TRBV2 to TRBJ1-3; the match to TRBD1 covers 11 bases. The V gene end was trimmed by 10 bases and the J gene end by 6 bases; junction bases not matched to a gene: 11. Germline V gene data show CDR1 as SNHLY and CDR2 as FYNNEI. This CDR3 comprises 15 residues. The whole variable domain, remainder taken from reference TRBV2 and TRBJ1-3, is EPEVTQTPSHQVTQMGQEVILRCVPISNHLYFYWYRQILGQKVEFLVSFYNNEISEKSEIFDDQFSVERPDGSNFTLKIRSTKLEDSAMYFCANGGGQGAENTIYFGEGSWLTVV.

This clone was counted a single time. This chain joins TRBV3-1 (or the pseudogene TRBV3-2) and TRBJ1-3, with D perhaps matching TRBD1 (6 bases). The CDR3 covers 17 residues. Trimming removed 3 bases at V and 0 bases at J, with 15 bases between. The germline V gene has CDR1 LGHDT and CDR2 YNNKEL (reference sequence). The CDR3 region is CASSQDRGAASGNTIYF. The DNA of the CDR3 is TGTGCCAGCAGCCAGGACCGGGGGGCGGCCTCTGGAAACACCATATATTTT.

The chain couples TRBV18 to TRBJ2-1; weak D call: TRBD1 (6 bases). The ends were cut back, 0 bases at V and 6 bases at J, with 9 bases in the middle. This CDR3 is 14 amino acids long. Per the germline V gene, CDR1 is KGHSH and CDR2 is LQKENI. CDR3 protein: CASSPPRGGNEQFF. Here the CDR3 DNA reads TGTGCCAGCTCACCACCTAGAGGGGGCAATGAGCAGTTCTTC.

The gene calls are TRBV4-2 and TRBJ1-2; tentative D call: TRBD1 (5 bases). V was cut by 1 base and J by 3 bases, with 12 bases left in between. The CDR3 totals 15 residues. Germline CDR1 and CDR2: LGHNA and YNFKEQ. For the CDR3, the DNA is TGTGCCAGCAGCCAAGTCATGGGGCAGGACTATGGCTACACCTTC. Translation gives CASSQVMGQDYGYTF.

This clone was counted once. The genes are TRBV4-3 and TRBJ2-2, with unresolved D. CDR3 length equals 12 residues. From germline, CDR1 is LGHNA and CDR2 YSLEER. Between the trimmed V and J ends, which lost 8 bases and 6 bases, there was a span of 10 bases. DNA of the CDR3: TGCGCCAGCGGTCCAGGATCCGGGGAGCTGTTTTTT. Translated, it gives CASGPGSGELFF.

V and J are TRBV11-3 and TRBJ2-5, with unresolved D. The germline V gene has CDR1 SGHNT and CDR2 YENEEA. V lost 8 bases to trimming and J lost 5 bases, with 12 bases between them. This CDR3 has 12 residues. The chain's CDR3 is CASASDGETQYF. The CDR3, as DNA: TGTGCCAGCGCTTCAGATGGTGAGACCCAGTACTTC.

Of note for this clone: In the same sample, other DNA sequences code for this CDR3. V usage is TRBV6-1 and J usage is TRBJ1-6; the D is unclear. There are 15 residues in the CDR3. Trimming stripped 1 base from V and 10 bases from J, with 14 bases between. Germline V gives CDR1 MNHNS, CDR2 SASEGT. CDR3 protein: CASSEETDSRSPLHF. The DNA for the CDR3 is TGTGCCAGCAGTGAAGAGACGGATTCTAGGTCACCCCTCCACTTT.